The 26 T cell receptor beta chains below were found in one sample sequenced in a study of blood T cell repertoires in COVID-19. The protocol was immunoSEQ multiplex PCR, while the TCRdb copy is restricted to in-frame clones and leaves out a portion. The data contain 150,000 to 200,000 clones, approximately 90% of them singletons. Material: PBMCs or T cells enriched from blood (not recorded which). These TCRs come from a woman aged 18-29 years who had recovered from COVID-19.

Regarding this clone: This sample includes further DNA sequences coding for the same CDR3. The chain has TRBV27 and TRBJ2-7; TRBD1 aligns across 8 bases. J lost 2 bases, V lost 4 bases, and 1 base had no gene match. The CDR3 has 13 residues. From germline, CDR1 is MNHEY and CDR2 SMNVEV (reference sequence). The CDR3, as DNA: TGTGCCAGCAGTTCAGGGGGCCCCTACGAGCAGTACTTC. Protein: CASSSGGPYEQYF.

The chain links TRBV12-3 or TRBV12-4 to TRBJ1-2, with TRBD1 matching over 7 bases. The CDR3 loop spans 13 amino acids. V was clipped by 3 bases and J by 4 bases; unmatched bases: 2. The CDR3 DNA follows: TGTGCCAGCAGTTTCGACAGGGCCTATGGCTACACCTTC. This sequence encodes CASSFDRAYGYTF.

The CDR3 DNA sequence: TGTGCCAGCAGCTTTAGACTAGCGGGAGGAAATGAGCAGTTCTTC. Translated, it gives CASSFRLAGGNEQFF. This rearrangement joins TRBV7-9 to TRBJ2-1; 13 bases agree with TRBD2. Germline V gene data show CDR1 as SEHNR and CDR2 as FQNEAQ (reference sequence). There are 15 residues in the CDR3. Trimming cost V 3 bases and J 7 bases; bases outside gene matches: 3.

The CDR3, as DNA: TGTGCCAGTAGTACGAGGGAGGGGAATTCACCCCTCCACTTT. This encodes CASSTREGNSPLHF. The chain couples TRBV19 to TRBJ1-6, with a possible D match to TRBD1 (5 bases). The CDR3 has 14 residues. The V end was cut by 4 bases, the J end by 7 bases, with 11 bases between. Germline CDR1 and CDR2: LNHDA and SQIVND (reference sequence).

The chain carries TRBV11-3 and TRBJ2-2; the D gene is possibly TRBD1 (6 bases). The V gene lost 0 bases and the J gene lost 4 bases, with 18 bases spanning the gap. The CDR3 runs to 18 residues. Germline-derived CDR1 and CDR2 are SGHNT and YENEEA. The CDR3 DNA reads TGTGCCAGCAGCTTAGAATTTGGGGGCGGCAGGACCACCGGGGAGCTGTTTTTT. Its translation: CASSLEFGGGRTTGELFF.

The chain employs TRBV27 and TRBJ2-2, with D perhaps TRBD1 (6 bases). Germline V CDR1 and CDR2: MNHEY, SMNVEV (reference sequence). This CDR3 comprises 19 residues. V lost 4 bases and J lost 0, with 21 bases in between. As DNA, the CDR3 is TGTGCCAGCAGTTCCCCCTTTTGGATTGCAGGGGCGAACACCGGGGAGCTGTTTTTT. Its translation is CASSSPFWIAGANTGELFF.

The V and J genes are TRBV11-3 and TRBJ2-2, with TRBD2 matching 7 bases. The length of the CDR3 is 14 residues. From germline, CDR1 is SGHNT and CDR2 YENEEA. V dropped 5 bases and J dropped 6; count of bases not matched to a gene: 6. CDR3 coding DNA: TGTGCCAGCAGCCGGGGGGTTCCCCCCGGGGAGCTGTTTTTT. This gives the protein CASSRGVPPGELFF.

The chain couples TRBV5-1 to TRBJ1-1; 7 bases are a match to TRBD1. After removal of 4 bases from V and 5 bases from J, the junction contained 8 bases not matched to a gene. This CDR3 is built from 14 residues. The germline V gene encodes CDR1 SGHRS and CDR2 YFSETQ. DNA for the CDR3: TGCGCCAGCAGCCGCTGGGACAGTCGAACTGAAGCTTTCTTT. Amino acid sequence: CASSRWDSRTEAFF.

The chain uses TRBV21-1 and TRBJ1-1. TRBV21-1 represents a pseudogene. The CDR3 sequence is 13 residues long. The CDR3 sequence is CASSKVAGTEAFF. The CDR3 nucleotides are TGTGCCAGCAGCAAAGTTGCCGGGACTGAAGCTTTCTTT.

The chain employs TRBV27 and TRBJ2-7; D remains ambiguous. V lost 10 bases, J lost 0 bases, and 10 bases lay in between. CDR1 is MNHEY, CDR2 SMNVEV, per germline (reference sequence). The CDR3 has 12 amino acids. The CDR3 loop is CANRDSSYEQYF. DNA for the CDR3: TGTGCCAACCGCGATAGCTCCTACGAGCAGTACTTC.

The table lists this clone with a count of one. J is TRBJ1-1 and V is TRBV7-6, with 7 bases aligning to TRBD1. The V segment lost 3 bases and the J segment 7 bases; nucleotides outside the gene matches: 5. Germline V gene data show CDR1 as SGHVS and CDR2 as FNYEAQ. There are 13 residues in the CDR3. This CDR3 reads CASSFSQGGEAFF. Here the CDR3 DNA reads TGTGCCAGCAGCTTTTCTCAGGGGGGTGAAGCTTTCTTT.

V is TRBV5-1 and J is TRBJ2-7; 8 bases agree with TRBD2. The CDR3 is 18 amino acids. J lost 3 bases, V lost 0 bases, and 14 bases had no gene match. Germline V gene data show CDR1 as SGHRS and CDR2 as YFSETQ. This CDR3 is CASSLDLAGRNVLYEQYF. The DNA for the CDR3 is TGCGCCAGCAGCTTGGATCTAGCGGGCCGCAATGTACTCTACGAGCAGTACTTC.

V usage is TRBV6-5 and J usage is TRBJ2-3; no definite D call. The CDR3 consists of 16 residues. Germline V CDR1 and CDR2: MNHEY, SVGAGI. V lost 2 bases to trimming and J lost 1 base, with 13 bases between them. DNA of the CDR3: TGTGCCAGCAGTTACGATAGGCTCCGGGGCACAGATACGCAGTATTTT. Encoded protein: CASSYDRLRGTDTQYF.

The rearrangement uses TRBV4-1 and TRBJ2-6, with 9 bases that match TRBD1. The CDR3 loop spans 15 amino acids. CDR1 and CDR2 from the germline V gene are MGHRA and YSYEKL. The ends lost 5 bases at V and 2 bases at J; junction bases unmatched: 1. The CDR3 here is CASSDRGTGANVLTF. DNA for the CDR3: TGCGCCAGCAGCGACAGGGGGACTGGGGCCAACGTCCTGACTTTC.

This clone was seen more than once but under ten times. This chain links TRBV5-7 with TRBJ1-1, with no clear D. TRBV5-7 is filed as an ORF, its function uncertain. The V end lost 0 bases, the J end lost 3 bases, and 3 bases lay between the germline ends. This CDR3 has 12 amino acids. CDR3 sequence (DNA): TGTGCCAGCAGCTTGGTAGACACTGAAGCTTTCTTT. Protein: CASSLVDTEAFF.

V gene TRBV5-1 combines with J gene TRBJ2-1, with 7 bases that match TRBD2. The CDR3 is made up of 15 amino acids. With 3 bases clipped from V and 4 bases from J, the junction kept 7 bases outside the gene matches. Germline CDR1 is SGHRS and CDR2 is YFSETQ. CDR3: CASSSTSADYNEQFF. CDR3 bases: TGCGCCAGCAGCTCTACTAGCGCCGATTACAATGAGCAGTTCTTC.

A word on this clone: Additional DNA sequences in this sample encode the identical CDR3. The rearrangement joins TRBV11-2 to TRBJ1-3, with D perhaps matching TRBD1 (5 bases). Germline CDR1 and CDR2: SGHAT and FQNNGV. This CDR3 spans 12 amino acids. Trimming pared 3 bases from V and 7 bases from J, leaving 7 bases between. The CDR3 protein is CASSFGGNTIYF. The CDR3 DNA sequence: TGTGCCAGCAGCTTTGGGGGGAACACCATATATTTT.

This chain joins TRBV4-3 and TRBJ2-3; 8 positions match TRBD2. The junction had 5 bases not matched to a gene; V was cut back by 0 bases and J by 3 bases. Looked up from germline, CDR1 is LGHNA and CDR2 is YSLEER. The CDR3 runs 16 residues. This chain's CDR3 is CASSQDTAGGTDTQYF. The CDR3, as DNA: TGCGCCAGCAGCCAAGATACCGCGGGAGGAACAGATACGCAGTATTTT.

The chain has TRBV7-2 and TRBJ2-7; 9 nucleotides align to TRBD2. CDR3 length: 15 residues. The germline V gene encodes CDR1 SGHTA and CDR2 FQGNSA. V lost 2 bases and J lost 2; bases outside the gene matches: 4. This CDR3 reads CASSLSAGGTYEQYF. The CDR3, as DNA: TGTGCCAGCAGCTTAAGCGCGGGGGGGACCTACGAGCAGTACTTC.

The chain recombines TRBV30 with TRBJ2-7; perhaps TRBD2 as D (6 bases). The CDR3 loop spans 12 amino acids. CDR1 is GTSNPN and CDR2 is SVGIG in the germline V gene (reference sequence). V was trimmed by 5 bases and J by 2 bases, leaving 10 bases between them. The CDR3 region is CAWGPGAYEQYF. The CDR3 DNA is TGTGCCTGGGGTCCGGGAGCCTACGAGCAGTACTTC.

This chain connects TRBV2 to TRBJ1-4; possibly TRBD1 for D (6 bases). V lost 1 base, J lost 7 bases, and 10 bases lay in between. Germline V gene sequence: CDR1 SNHLY, CDR2 FYNNEI. This CDR3 region has 14 residues. This chain's CDR3 is CASSEGQDGEKLFF. CDR3 DNA sequence: TGTGCCAGCAGTGAAGGACAGGACGGTGAAAAACTGTTTTTT.

This chain connects TRBV5-8 to TRBJ1-1; D might be TRBD1 (5 bases). From germline, CDR1 is SGHTS and CDR2 YDEGEE. Deletions cut 4 bases from V and 0 bases from J, with 16 bases between. This CDR3 comprises 16 residues. This CDR3 reads CASSQGKGNLNTEAFF. DNA of the CDR3: TGTGCCAGCAGCCAGGGTAAGGGGAACTTGAACACTGAAGCTTTCTTT.

V and J are TRBV28 and TRBJ2-1; 9 nucleotides align to TRBD2. Per the germline V gene, CDR1 is MDHEN and CDR2 is SYDVKM. The length of the CDR3 is 14 residues. Trimming removed 3 bases from V and 5 bases from J; junction bases left unmatched: 2. This CDR3 reads CASSLAGGDNEQFF. The CDR3 DNA is TGTGCCAGCAGTTTGGCGGGAGGGGACAATGAGCAGTTCTTC.

This chain uses TRBV5-6 with TRBJ2-2; no clear D. The CDR3 runs 12 residues. The germline gives CDR1 SGHDT, CDR2 YYEEEE. The germline V and J ends were trimmed by 2 bases and 7 bases, with 6 bases remaining between them. The CDR3 DNA is TGTGCCAGCAGCTTTTCCGGCGGGGAGCTGTTTTTT. It is translated as CASSFSGGELFF.

The J gene is TRBJ1-4, the V gene TRBV28; the D gene is possibly TRBD1 (6 bases). Germline CDR1 reads MDHEN; CDR2 reads SYDVKM. The CDR3 contains 13 residues. The ends were cut back, 10 bases at V and 11 bases at J, with 20 bases in the middle. This chain's CDR3 is CATSSGAPEKLFF. CDR3 in DNA: TGTGCCACTTCTTCAGGGGCACCTGAGAAACTGTTTTTT.

The J gene is TRBJ2-3, the V gene TRBV5-1, with TRBD1 as a possible D gene (5 bases). The germline gives CDR1 SGHRS, CDR2 YFSETQ. Trimming left V 4 bases short and J 1 base short, with 10 bases between. The CDR3 runs to 14 residues. The CDR3 region is CASSRQSGTDTQYF. Here the CDR3 DNA reads TGCGCCAGCAGCAGACAGTCAGGCACAGATACGCAGTATTTT.